Below, 30 T cell receptor beta chains from the same sample are listed, as sequenced in a study of blood T cell repertoires in COVID-19. Clones were read by immunoSEQ multiplex PCR, and TCRdb kept only the in-frame ones, dropping some. This table has fewer than 300,000 clones, about 89% appearing once. Sequencing used peripheral blood. The receptor set was obtained from a woman between 25 and 40 years old with COVID-19, enrolled during active disease.

The chain recombines TRBV19 with TRBJ1-2; the match to TRBD1 covers 9 bases. This CDR3 is 13 amino acids long. Germline lookup yields CDR1 LNHDA and CDR2 SQIVND (reference sequence). After removal of 8 bases from V and 8 bases from J, the junction contained 9 bases not matched to a gene. The DNA for the CDR3 is TGTGCCAGTGCCCTACAGGGGGCGCAGGGCTACACCTTC. Its translation: CASALQGAQGYTF.

The rearrangement joins TRBV30 to TRBJ2-7; perhaps TRBD1 as D (6 bases). Per the germline V gene, CDR1 is GTSNPN and CDR2 is SVGIG (reference sequence). This CDR3 spans 12 amino acids. V was pared by 2 bases and J by 3 bases, with 8 bases between. CDR3 DNA: TGTGCCTGGAGTATACAGGGCTACGAGCAGTACTTC. Translating gives CAWSIQGYEQYF.

The chain recombines TRBV28 with TRBJ1-5; 7 bases are shared with TRBD1. V gave up 6 bases and J gave up 10 bases; unmatched junction bases: 12. There are 14 residues in the CDR3. Germline V gene sequence: CDR1 MDHEN, CDR2 SYDVKM. Written as DNA, the CDR3 is TGTGCCAGCAGCAAAACAGGGGTGGGGGTTCCCCAGCATTTT. Translation: CASSKTGVGVPQHF. The full variable domain, rest sourced from reference TRBV28 and TRBJ1-5, is DVKVTQSSRYLVKRTGEKVFLECVQDMDHENMFWYRQDPGLGLRLIYFSYDVKMKEKGDIPEGYSVSREKKERFSLILESASTNQTSMYLCASSKTGVGVPQHFGDGTRLSIL.

The chain carries TRBV6-6 and TRBJ1-5; D remains unclear. This CDR3 spans 14 amino acids. Germline V gives CDR1 MNHNY, CDR2 SVGAGI (reference sequence). V dropped 7 bases and J dropped 0 bases, with 10 bases sitting between them. CDR3 nucleotide sequence: TGTGCCAGCAAGTTCGGGTATAGCAATCAGCCCCAGCATTTT. Amino acids: CASKFGYSNQPQHF.

This rearrangement joins TRBV5-1 to TRBJ1-1; TRBD1 matches at 9 bases. Germline CDR1 and CDR2: SGHRS and YFSETQ. CDR3 length equals 18 residues. V gave up 0 bases and J gave up 8 bases; unmatched junction bases: 17. The CDR3 loop is CASSLGDREWEPNKEAFF. The CDR3 nucleotides read TGCGCCAGCAGCTTGGGGGACAGGGAATGGGAACCTAACAAAGAAGCTTTCTTT.

This clone was counted a single time. The chain uses TRBV19 and TRBJ2-3; possibly TRBD2 for D (6 bases). The CDR3 loop spans 15 amino acids. The germline V gene has CDR1 LNHDA and CDR2 SQIVND (reference sequence). Trimming shortened V by 1 base and J by 5 bases, and 13 bases separated the two germline ends. As DNA, the CDR3 is TGTGCCAGTAGTATAGGGCGGGGCCGGCTAGATACGCAGTATTTT. Protein: CASSIGRGRLDTQYF.

The V gene is TRBV18, the J gene TRBJ2-3; 12 nucleotides line up with TRBD1. The CDR3 totals 15 residues. The junction had 4 bases not matched to a gene; V was cut back by 4 bases and J by 5 bases. Germline CDR1 KGHSH, CDR2 LQKENI. This CDR3 reads CASSLGQGALDTQYF. CDR3 sequence (DNA): TGTGCCAGCTCACTGGGACAGGGGGCTTTAGATACGCAGTATTTT.

The DNA for the CDR3 is TGTGCCAGCAGCGGGACAGAGTACGAGCAGTACTTC. Protein: CASSGTEYEQYF. The chain couples TRBV7-9 to TRBJ2-7; 7 bases are a match to TRBD1. Germline trimming cut 5 bases from V and 4 bases from J; bases unmatched to any gene: 2. Looked up from germline, CDR1 is SEHNR and CDR2 is FQNEAQ (reference sequence). The CDR3 is made up of 12 amino acids. The complete variable domain, with remaining parts taken from reference TRBV7-9 and TRBJ2-7, reads DTGVSQNPRHKITKRGQNVTFRCDPISEHNRLYWYRQTLGQGPEFLTYFQNEAQLEKSRLLSDRFSAERPKGSFSTLEIQRTEQGDSAMYLCASSGTEYEQYFGPGTRLTVT.

J is TRBJ1-5 and V is TRBV7-9; perhaps TRBD1 as D (5 bases). CDR1 and CDR2 (germline): SEHNR, FQNEAQ (reference sequence). This CDR3 is 16 amino acids long. V was trimmed by 2 bases and J by 4 bases, leaving 15 bases between them. CDR3 in DNA: TGTGCCAGCAGCTTAAGTTCCGGGGGAGGGAATCAGCCCCAGCATTTT. This encodes CASSLSSGGGNQPQHF.

V gene TRBV7-2 combines with J gene TRBJ2-3; 10 bases are shared with TRBD2. V lost 6 bases to trimming and J lost 3 bases; unmatched junction nucleotides: 6. Germline CDR1 is SGHTA and CDR2 is FQGNSA. This CDR3 is 15 amino acids long. The CDR3 nucleotides are TGTGCCAGCAGACCAGCGGGAGGGCTTACAGATACGCAGTATTTT. Protein: CASRPAGGLTDTQYF.

The genes are TRBV4-1 and TRBJ1-6, with D possibly being TRBD1 (5 bases). The ends were cut back, 0 bases at V and 10 bases at J, with 10 bases in the middle. The CDR3 spans 14 residues. Germline V gives CDR1 MGHRA, CDR2 YSYEKL. This CDR3 is CASSQDRVGSPLHF. CDR3 coding DNA: TGCGCCAGCAGCCAAGACAGGGTAGGCTCACCCCTCCACTTT.

This chain uses TRBV9 with TRBJ1-4, with 9 nucleotides matching TRBD1. This CDR3 spans 15 amino acids. Trimming removed 0 bases from V and 8 bases from J; junction bases left unmatched: 5. Germline V lookup: CDR1 SGDLS, CDR2 YYNGEE. This CDR3 reads CASSVAGTGPEKLFF. CDR3 sequence (DNA): TGTGCCAGCAGCGTAGCGGGGACAGGGCCCGAAAAACTGTTTTTT.

This sequence joins TRBV19 and TRBJ2-7; a possible D gene is TRBD2 (7 bases). CDR3 length: 15 residues. Germline CDR1 reads LNHDA; CDR2 reads SQIVND (reference sequence). V lost 4 bases, J lost 3 bases, and 16 bases lay in between. The CDR3 region is CASSRGGDGGYEQYF. Here the CDR3 DNA reads TGTGCCAGTAGTAGAGGGGGGGACGGGGGCTACGAGCAGTACTTC.

The V call is TRBV5-1, the J call TRBJ2-2; TRBD2 matches at 7 bases. From germline, CDR1 is SGHRS and CDR2 YFSETQ. The CDR3 is 15 residues long. After removal of 0 bases from V and 1 base from J, the junction contained 0 bases not matched to a gene. The CDR3 spells CASSLASGNTGELFF. CDR3 bases: TGCGCCAGCAGCTTGGCTAGCGGGAACACCGGGGAGCTGTTTTTT.

The chain has TRBV2 and TRBJ2-5, with D maybe TRBD2 (5 bases). Germline lookup yields CDR1 SNHLY and CDR2 FYNNEI. The length of the CDR3 is 16 residues. Deletions cut 0 bases from V and 5 bases from J, with 16 bases between. DNA for the CDR3: TGTGCCAGCAGTGAAGCGCGGATGAGAGGGCGCGAGACCCAGTACTTC. Translated, it gives CASSEARMRGRETQYF.

The gene calls are TRBV9 and TRBJ2-2; TRBD1 agrees at 10 bases. Germline loops: CDR1 SGDLS, CDR2 YYNGEE. Losses at the gene ends were 0 bases for V and 6 bases for J; bases not matched to a gene: 5. The CDR3 runs 16 residues. CDR3 sequence: CASSVGTGGIAGELFF. CDR3 in DNA: TGTGCCAGCAGCGTAGGGACAGGGGGTATTGCCGGGGAGCTGTTTTTT.

The chain employs TRBV7-9 and TRBJ2-1, with 8 positions matching TRBD2. This CDR3 has 14 residues. Germline CDR1 is SEHNR and CDR2 is FQNEAQ (reference sequence). V lost 8 bases to trimming and J lost 4 bases; unmatched junction nucleotides: 7. CDR3 nucleotide sequence: TGTGCCAGCCTAAGCGGGAGTATTTACAATGAGCAGTTCTTC. Protein sequence: CASLSGSIYNEQFF.

This rearrangement joins TRBV6-6 to TRBJ2-7, with D possibly being TRBD2 (5 bases). The V gene's germline CDR1 is MNHNY and CDR2 SVGAGI (reference sequence). V was pared by 4 bases and J by 5 bases, with 6 bases between. CDR3 length equals 11 residues. The CDR3 DNA reads TGTGCCAGCAGTTGGGGAGACGAGCAGTACTTC. Its protein product is CASSWGDEQYF.

The DNA for the CDR3 is TGTGCCAGCAGCGATATAGCGGGAGGGCCTTTCTACGAGCAGTACTTC. Residues: CASSDIAGGPFYEQYF. The chain has TRBV5-8 and TRBJ2-7; 11 bases agree with TRBD2. Germline-derived CDR1 and CDR2 are SGHTS and YDEGEE. The ends lost 4 bases at V and 3 bases at J; junction bases unmatched: 9. The CDR3 has 16 residues.

This clone was counted once. The CDR3 sequence is CATSDLYDFSSGNTIYF. The CDR3 coding sequence is TGTGCCACCAGTGATCTCTACGACTTCAGCTCTGGAAACACCATATATTTT. The chain carries TRBV24-1 and TRBJ1-3; D is uncertain. Trimming left V 3 bases short and J 0 bases short, with 14 bases between. The germline CDR1 and CDR2 sequences are KGHDR and SFDVKD. The CDR3 is 17 residues long.

This clone occurred once. The chain combines TRBV7-9 with TRBJ1-1, with no clear D. The V gene lost 1 base and the J gene lost 4 bases, with 7 bases spanning the gap. The CDR3 has 13 amino acids. Germline V gives CDR1 SEHNR, CDR2 FQNEAQ (reference sequence). The CDR3 is CASSLVGVTEAFF. The CDR3 DNA is TGTGCCAGCAGCTTAGTCGGGGTCACTGAAGCTTTCTTT.

This clone was seen once. The V gene is TRBV19, the J gene TRBJ2-2, with D possibly TRBD1 on 6 matching bases. The V gene lost 0 bases and the J gene lost 5 bases, with 10 bases spanning the gap. Per germline, CDR1 LNHDA and CDR2 SQIVND (reference sequence). The CDR3 length is 15 residues. The DNA of the CDR3 is TGTGCCAGTAGTATAGATCCCGGACAGACCGGGGAGCTGTTTTTT. Encoded protein: CASSIDPGQTGELFF.

V and J are TRBV11-2 and TRBJ2-1, with 10 bases that match TRBD2. J lost 8 bases, V lost 2 bases, and 6 bases had no gene match. The germline V gene has CDR1 SGHAT and CDR2 FQNNGV. This CDR3 contains 15 residues. CDR3 sequence: CASSLRVTSGDEQFF. As DNA, the CDR3 is TGTGCCAGCAGCTTAAGGGTTACTAGCGGGGATGAGCAGTTCTTC.

This clone appeared many times. The gene calls are TRBV4-1 and TRBJ2-3; D is undetermined. Germline values: CDR1 MGHRA, CDR2 YSYEKL. Between the trimmed V and J ends, which lost 0 bases and 0 bases, there was a span of 10 bases. This CDR3 region has 16 residues. The CDR3 nucleotides read TGCGCCAGCAGCCAAGAGGTAGCAGTTAGCACAGATACGCAGTATTTT. Translation: CASSQEVAVSTDTQYF.

This rearrangement joins TRBV28 to TRBJ2-7, with D unresolved. V was pared by 6 bases and J by 6 bases, with 21 bases between. This CDR3 comprises 15 residues. Germline V gene lookup returns CDR1 MDHEN and CDR2 SYDVKM. CDR3 sequence: CASRPPPSSVSEQYF. CDR3 nucleotides: TGTGCCAGCAGACCTCCCCCTTCGAGTGTAAGCGAGCAGTACTTC.

The chain uses TRBV5-8 and TRBJ2-5; D may be TRBD1 (5 bases). Germline CDR1 reads SGHTS; CDR2 reads YDEGEE. The CDR3 consists of 16 residues. V was trimmed by 4 bases and J by 5 bases, leaving 21 bases between them. The DNA for the CDR3 is TGTGCCAGCAGCCCTGGCGTTAGCAGGGTCCAGGAGACCCAGTACTTC. It yields the protein CASSPGVSRVQETQYF.

The chain is built from TRBV6-1 and TRBJ1-5; a possible D gene is TRBD1 (6 bases). V shed 1 base and J shed 4 bases, with 20 bases lying between them. The CDR3 totals 18 residues. Germline V gives CDR1 MNHNS, CDR2 SASEGT. The CDR3 loop reads CASSEGLLWTEVNQPQHF. In nucleotides, the CDR3 is TGTGCCAGCAGTGAAGGCCTTCTTTGGACAGAAGTTAATCAGCCCCAGCATTTT.

This chain links TRBV5-4 with TRBJ1-5; D might be TRBD1 (5 bases). Trimming shortened V by 0 bases and J by 0 bases, and 7 bases separated the two germline ends. The CDR3 is made up of 15 amino acids. Germline values: CDR1 SGHNT, CDR2 YYREEE (reference sequence). CDR3 in amino acids: CASSLGGYSNQPQHF. The CDR3 DNA follows: TGTGCCAGCAGCTTGGGGGGCTATAGCAATCAGCCCCAGCATTTT. Using reference TRBV5-4 and TRBJ1-5 for the parts outside the CDR3, the full variable domain is ETGVTQSPTHLIKTRGQQVTLRCSSQSGHNTVSWYQQALGQGPQFIFQYYREEENGRGNFPPRFSGLQFPNYSSELNVNALELDDSALYLCASSLGGYSNQPQHFGDGTRLSIL.

V gene TRBV28 combines with J gene TRBJ1-1; 9 nucleotides line up with TRBD1. Trimming at V came to 7 bases and at J to 8 bases, leaving 8 bases not matched to a gene. CDR3 length: 13 residues. Germline V gene sequence: CDR1 MDHEN, CDR2 SYDVKM. The CDR3 loop is CASILTGGLEAFF. The CDR3 DNA sequence: TGTGCCAGCATCCTAACAGGGGGCCTAGAAGCTTTCTTT.

The V call is TRBV14, the J call TRBJ2-1; TRBD2 matches at 13 bases. After removal of 4 bases from V and 9 bases from J, the junction contained 3 bases not matched to a gene. The V gene's germline CDR1 is SGHDN and CDR2 FVKESK. This CDR3 has 14 residues. For the CDR3, the DNA is TGTGCCAGCAGCCCCGGACTAGCGGGAGTTGAGCAGTTCTTC. This encodes CASSPGLAGVEQFF.